What follows describes a single T cell receptor beta chain. The study drew participants aged about 18 to 90 years from roughly 25 US areas. Participants' reported clinical history set cohort assignment. The assay was immunoSEQ multiplex PCR, and TCRdb's table has in-frame clones only and misses some. Altogether 180,000 or so clones are present, around nine tenths being singletons, with the ten largest covering more than 0.75%. The germline V gene encodes CDR1 LNHDA and CDR2 SQIVND (reference sequence). The CDR3 totals 16 residues. V dropped 4 bases and J dropped 2; count of bases not matched to a gene: 8. The entry originates in a study of blood T cell repertoires in COVID-19. Study in general: Some COVID-19 samples were acute and others convalescent; all came from the United States, Italy and Spain. PBMCs, B-cell-depleted T cells, or T cells provided the cDNA or gDNA that made up the material.

The sequenced sample was PBMCs or T cells enriched from blood (not recorded which). The clonotype originates from a woman between 18 and 29 years old who had recovered from COVID-19. The chain employs TRBV19 and TRBJ2-3, with 8 bases matching TRBD1. The DNA of the CDR3 is TGTGCCAGTAGTAGAGAGACAGGGGCGAACACAGATACGCAGTATTTT. Translation gives CASSRETGANTDTQYF.